This passage covers 27 T cell receptor beta chains from one sample sequenced in a study of shared clonotypes between healthy human individuals. Produced via immunoSEQ multiplex PCR; TCRdb's table is partial and in-frame only. Counted here are more than 1,200,000 clones, less than 99% occurring once; the ten biggest clones make up about 0.4%. Sequencing was performed on naive CD4+ T cells sorted from blood. Subset here: CD45RA+ positively selected. These TCRs come from a young man in good health.

This chain uses TRBV6-5 with TRBJ2-7, with unresolved D. The CDR3 spans 11 residues. V was cut by 2 bases and J by 6 bases, with 5 bases left in between. In germline, CDR1 is MNHEY, CDR2 SVGAGI. CDR3 in DNA: TGTGCCAGCAGTTACGGGTTCGAGCAGTACTTC. This codes for CASSYGFEQYF.

The rearrangement uses TRBV5-1 and TRBJ2-2; 9 nucleotides line up with TRBD2. The V gene end was trimmed by 0 bases and the J gene end by 4 bases; junction bases not matched to a gene: 4. This CDR3 region has 16 residues. CDR1 is SGHRS, CDR2 YFSETQ, per germline. CDR3 DNA: TGCGCCAGCAGCTTGGAGGCGGGAGGGTTCACCGGGGAGCTGTTTTTT. It is translated as CASSLEAGGFTGELFF.

The genes are TRBV7-2 and TRBJ1-5; D call uncertain. The CDR3 is 16 amino acids. The germline V gene encodes CDR1 SGHTA and CDR2 FQGNSA. Trimming stripped 1 base from V and 0 bases from J, with 10 bases between. CDR3 protein: CASSLGQPYSNQPQHF. Written as DNA, the CDR3 is TGTGCCAGCAGCTTAGGGCAGCCTTATAGCAATCAGCCCCAGCATTTT.

This chain links TRBV7-2 with TRBJ2-5; no clear D. The CDR3 runs to 13 residues. V was clipped by 1 base and J by 6 bases, with 9 bases between them. CDR1 and CDR2 from the germline V gene are SGHTA and FQGNSA. CDR3 protein: CASSLVLRQTQYF. CDR3 nucleotide sequence: TGTGCCAGCAGCTTAGTATTGCGACAGACCCAGTACTTC.

The genes are TRBV7-2 and TRBJ2-3; D may be TRBD2 (5 bases). This CDR3 is built from 17 residues. Germline lookup yields CDR1 SGHTA and CDR2 FQGNSA. Trimming pared 1 base from V and 6 bases from J, leaving 20 bases between. The CDR3 region has the DNA TGTGCCAGCAGCTTAGACGCCCGAGGGCCGCCCTGGGATACGCAGTATTTT. As protein: CASSLDARGPPWDTQYF.

The chain recombines TRBV7-9 with TRBJ1-1; D is perhaps TRBD1 (5 bases). The CDR3 runs 13 residues. Germline assignment: CDR1 SEHNR and CDR2 FQNEAQ (reference sequence). V gave up 1 base and J gave up 9 bases, with 12 bases separating them. Written as DNA, the CDR3 is TGTGCCAGCAGCTTAGACAGCCAGGACAAAGCTTTCTTT. It codes for CASSLDSQDKAFF.

V gene TRBV5-4 combines with J gene TRBJ2-2; 9 bases match TRBD1. The V and J ends lost 5 bases and 4 bases, in that order; junction bases with no gene match: 12. CDR1 SGHNT and CDR2 YYREEE come from the germline V gene (reference sequence). This CDR3 comprises 17 residues. The CDR3 spells CASSSRTGEMGTGELFF. The CDR3 DNA is TGTGCCAGCAGTTCTAGGACAGGGGAAATGGGCACCGGGGAGCTGTTTTTT.

A remark on this clone: This sample includes further DNA sequences coding for the same CDR3. The chain combines TRBV6-5 with TRBJ2-2; 9 bases agree with TRBD2. J was trimmed by 7 bases and V by 6 bases; bases with no gene match: 6. CDR1 is MNHEY, CDR2 SVGAGI, per germline. The CDR3 totals 14 residues. Here the CDR3 DNA reads TGTGCCAGCAGCCCGGGACTAGCCGGCGGGGAGCTGTTTTTT. Translating it yields CASSPGLAGGELFF.

This chain uses TRBV10-3 with TRBJ2-5; D is unclear. This CDR3 has 14 residues. Germline CDR1 is ENHRY and CDR2 is SYGVKD. V was trimmed by 0 bases and J by 2 bases, leaving 7 bases between them. In nucleotides, the CDR3 is TGTGCCATCAGTGAGTCGGGTGAGCAAGAGACCCAGTACTTC. Translated: CAISESGEQETQYF.

The chain carries TRBV6-1 and TRBJ2-1, with TRBD2 matching 13 bases. This CDR3 has 15 residues. V lost 6 bases to trimming and J lost 6 bases; unmatched junction nucleotides: 5. Germline V gene sequence: CDR1 MNHNS, CDR2 SASEGT. In DNA form, the CDR3 reads TGTGCCAGCAGCCCACTAGCGGGAGGGGGCAATGAGCAGTTCTTC. It translates to CASSPLAGGGNEQFF.

The genes are TRBV5-1 and TRBJ2-2, with D possibly being TRBD1 (6 bases). The CDR3 consists of 16 residues. The V gene lost 3 bases and the J gene lost 5 bases, with 17 bases spanning the gap. Germline CDR1 reads SGHRS; CDR2 reads YFSETQ. The CDR3 DNA reads TGCGCCAGCAGCTCAGAACCACAGGGAGTAACCGGGGAGCTGTTTTTT. Translation: CASSSEPQGVTGELFF.

The J gene is TRBJ1-1, the V gene TRBV19; tentatively, D is TRBD1 (6 bases). The V gene lost 8 bases and the J gene lost 0 bases, with 13 bases spanning the gap. This CDR3 is built from 14 residues. Germline V lookup: CDR1 LNHDA, CDR2 SQIVND (reference sequence). Written as DNA, the CDR3 is TGTGCCAGTCGTCGGGACACTCTGAACACTGAAGCTTTCTTT. This translates into CASRRDTLNTEAFF.

The J gene is TRBJ2-1, the V gene TRBV29-1; D uncertain. The germline V gene has CDR1 SQVTM and CDR2 ANQGSEA. The ends were cut back, 6 bases at V and 10 bases at J, with 13 bases in the middle. This CDR3 region has 11 residues. This chain's CDR3 is CSVASGGEQFF. The CDR3 DNA reads as TGCAGCGTGGCTTCAGGCGGCGAGCAGTTCTTC.

In DNA form, the CDR3 reads TGTGCCAGCAGCTCCCGGGTAGCGGCGAACACCGGGGAGCTGTTTTTT. Protein: CASSSRVAANTGELFF. V usage is TRBV9 and J usage is TRBJ2-2; tentatively, D is TRBD2 (6 bases). The CDR3 extends over 16 amino acids. CDR1 and CDR2 (germline): SGDLS, YYNGEE. V shed 4 bases and J shed 0 bases, with 13 bases lying between them.

This sequence joins TRBV7-9 and TRBJ2-1; TRBD1 matches at 7 bases. The CDR3 extends over 15 amino acids. The V and J ends lost 2 bases and 5 bases, in that order; junction bases with no gene match: 6. Germline V gives CDR1 SEHNR, CDR2 FQNEAQ (reference sequence). This CDR3 is CASSLRDRPNNEQFF. The CDR3 coding sequence is TGTGCCAGCAGCTTACGGGACAGACCCAACAATGAGCAGTTCTTC.

V usage is TRBV6-4 and J usage is TRBJ2-3; D call uncertain. From germline, CDR1 is MRHNA and CDR2 SNTAGT. This CDR3 is built from 14 residues. Trimming took 0 bases from V and 2 from J, leaving 6 bases between them. CDR3 sequence (DNA): TGTGCCAGCAGTGACTCGGGCAACACAGATACGCAGTATTTT. It specifies CASSDSGNTDTQYF.

V usage is TRBV7-2 and J usage is TRBJ1-2; a possible D gene is TRBD1 (5 bases). The CDR3 extends over 15 amino acids. V lost 1 base to trimming and J lost 3 bases, with 12 bases between them. From germline, CDR1 is SGHTA and CDR2 FQGNSA. The chain's CDR3 is CASSLDLRGDYGYTF. The CDR3 DNA reads TGTGCCAGCAGCTTAGATCTAAGAGGGGACTATGGCTACACCTTC.

The gene calls are TRBV27 and TRBJ2-7; weak D call: TRBD2 (5 bases). V was cut by 4 bases and J by 3 bases, with 16 bases left in between. CDR3 length: 15 amino acids. Germline-derived CDR1 and CDR2 are MNHEY and SMNVEV (reference sequence). In DNA, the CDR3 is TGTGCCAGCAGTTCAGCGGATAAACGGTACTACGAGCAGTACTTC. This encodes CASSSADKRYYEQYF.

The chain recombines TRBV28 with TRBJ2-7; possible D gene TRBD1, 5 bases. This CDR3 is built from 14 residues. CDR1 MDHEN and CDR2 SYDVKM come from the germline V gene. V lost 0 bases and J lost 0, with 6 bases in between. CDR3 DNA: TGTGCCAGCAGTTTATGGGACAACTCCTACGAGCAGTACTTC. Translation gives CASSLWDNSYEQYF.

V gene TRBV28 combines with J gene TRBJ2-1, with D perhaps matching TRBD2 (5 bases). The V gene lost 3 bases and the J gene lost 4 bases, with 19 bases spanning the gap. The CDR3 contains 17 residues. Germline assignment: CDR1 MDHEN and CDR2 SYDVKM. The CDR3: CASSLPPHGIGYNEQFF. The CDR3 DNA reads as TGTGCCAGCAGTTTGCCCCCTCACGGGATTGGTTACAATGAGCAGTTCTTC.

The V call is TRBV27, the J call TRBJ2-7; TRBD1 or TRBD2 may be the D gene (5 bases each). The germline V gene encodes CDR1 MNHEY and CDR2 SMNVEV (reference sequence). CDR3 length: 15 residues. Trimming took 5 bases from V and 6 from J, leaving 20 bases between them. This chain's CDR3 is CASSPPGTGPFEQYF. Written as DNA, the CDR3 is TGTGCCAGCAGTCCTCCCGGGACCGGGCCTTTCGAGCAGTACTTC.

As to this clone: The sample contains more than one DNA sequence encoding this CDR3. This rearrangement joins TRBV2 to TRBJ1-4, with D tentatively TRBD1 (5 bases). Per germline, CDR1 SNHLY and CDR2 FYNNEI. V lost 8 bases, J lost 3 bases, and 16 bases lay in between. This CDR3 spans 15 amino acids. The CDR3 coding sequence is TGTGCCAGCCGGGTGGGGGGACCGGCTAATGAAAAACTGTTTTTT. It translates to CASRVGGPANEKLFF.

V and J are TRBV11-2 and TRBJ2-2; 9 bases match TRBD1. The CDR3 has 15 residues. Trimming at V came to 5 bases and at J to 5 bases, leaving 6 bases not matched to a gene. Germline CDR1 and CDR2: SGHAT and FQNNGV. CDR3 amino acids: CASSPGTGRTGELFF. In nucleotides, the CDR3 is TGTGCCAGCAGCCCCGGGACAGGGAGGACCGGGGAGCTGTTTTTT.

The chain employs TRBV28 and TRBJ1-5; D not resolved. Germline CDR1 MDHEN, CDR2 SYDVKM. The CDR3 has 17 residues. V was shortened by 6 bases and J by 1 base, with 19 bases between the two germline ends. The CDR3 sequence is CASSPPRYPRSNQPQHF. DNA of the CDR3: TGTGCCAGCAGCCCCCCCAGGTACCCGAGGAGCAATCAGCCCCAGCATTTT.

The rearrangement links TRBV29-1 to TRBJ2-4; D is perhaps TRBD1 or TRBD2 (6 bases each). This CDR3 region has 15 residues. CDR1 and CDR2 from the germline V gene are SQVTM and ANQGSEA. Deletions cut 4 bases from V and 3 bases from J, with 16 bases between. Here the CDR3 DNA reads TGCAGCGTTGTAAAGGGGGGAGAAGGCAAAAACATTCAGTACTTC. Amino acids: CSVVKGGEGKNIQYF.

In the case of this clone: Relative to the germline gene, one junction end is altered; a read error may explain this. This rearrangement joins TRBV5-1 to TRBJ1-1, with 7 bases identical to TRBD1. Germline CDR1 SGHRS, CDR2 YFSETQ. This CDR3 comprises 16 residues. The DNA for the CDR3 is TGCGCCAGCAGCCTAGTCACAGGGGAGGGGAACAGTGAAGCTTTCTTT. It translates to CASSLVTGEGNSEAFF.

The J gene is TRBJ1-2, the V gene TRBV9; D unclear. From germline, CDR1 is SGDLS and CDR2 YYNGEE. The length of the CDR3 is 14 residues. Trimming removed 2 bases at V and 0 bases at J, with 8 bases between. The CDR3 region is CASSVTGANYGYTF. In DNA, the CDR3 is TGTGCCAGCAGCGTCACTGGCGCTAACTATGGCTACACCTTC.